This TCR beta chain was sequenced for a study of identical twins. Healthy Caucasians were all of the donors. This clonotype came up a few times. Antigen specificity is unknown. Study-level points and caveats: While abundant cord blood beta clonotypes carried fewer insertions, memory repertoires showed no such pattern. Weaker excess sharing between twins was seen in beta out-of-frame sequences.

TCRdb re-analysed the 5' RACE reads in MiXCR, keeping a single row per CDR3 protein. The table lists just under 650,000 distinct CDR3 sequences, roughly 7.2% of them singletons. The same data also contributed to another study, on yellow fever vaccine responses in identical twins. As that study records: Twins reportedly mounted vaccine T cell responses that seemed partly convergent, partly personalized.

The source of this sequence is a woman in her late teens or twenties in good health. Sequencing input: PBMCs.

The CDR3 loop reads CATSRDRDRSGYTF. CDR3 bases: TGTGCCACCAGCAGAGACAGGGATCGGAGTGGCTACACCTTC. V gene TRBV15 combines with J gene TRBJ1-2, with a weak D call TRBD1 (5 bases). Germline V gene lookup returns CDR1 LNHNV and CDR2 YYDKDF (reference sequence). The V end lost 0 bases, the J end lost 7 bases, and 12 bases lay between the germline ends. This CDR3 has 14 amino acids.